One T cell receptor (beta chain) is described in this entry. The table came from immunoSEQ multiplex PCR; TCRdb's copy has only in-frame clones and leaves some out. The data hold approximately 73,000 clones, with about 92% observed a single time. The data were taken from a study of technical replicates of blood from several donors. This CDR3 is 12 amino acids long. Per the germline V gene, CDR1 is MNHNS and CDR2 is SASEGT. V was shortened by 9 bases and J by 4 bases, with 13 bases between the two germline ends. The sequence was obtained from a human donor in good health. Specimen: T cells isolated from PBMCs. J is TRBJ2-7 and V is TRBV6-1; D possibly corresponds to TRBD1 (5 bases). CDR3 DNA sequence: TGTGCCAGTCAGGGATCCTCTTACGAGCAGTACTTC. It specifies CASQGSSYEQYF.